A selection of T cell receptor beta chains follows, all from one sample in a study of shared clonotypes between healthy human individuals. Method: immunoSEQ multiplex PCR; TCRdb's copy keeps in-frame clones and lacks some. Of about 1.1 million clones in the sample, 78% were seen once. Material for sequencing was memory CD4+ T cells from PBMCs. These receptors came from a man younger than 30 in good health. Some clones in this sample may be carry-over from other donors' samples. The CDR3 runs from the conserved cysteine through the conserved F or W. D genes are given only for firm matches. Clone sizes are given selectively: once, few, many, or a class where the clone is expanded.

J: TRBJ2-5; size: .; D: TRBD1; length: 15; V: TRBV29-1; DNA: TGCAGCGTTGAAGGGGCCACAGGGGCGGGAGAGACCCAGTACTTC; CDR3: CSVEGATGAGETQYF
J: TRBJ2-5; size: once; D: .; length: 15; V: TRBV5-1; DNA: TGCGCCAGCAGCTTGCGGGGGAGTACCTCAGAGACCCAGTACTTC; CDR3: CASSLRGSTSETQYF
J: TRBJ2-6; size: .; D: TRBD1; length: 17; V: TRBV19; DNA: TGTGCCAGTAGGGACAGGGGAAGCGACTCTGGGGCCAACGTCCTGACTTTC; CDR3: CASRDRGSDSGANVLTF
J: TRBJ1-3; size: .; D: .; length: 14; V: TRBV5-6; DNA: TGTGCCAGCAGCTGGGGGGCCTCTGGAAACACCATATATTTT; CDR3: CASSWGASGNTIYF
J: TRBJ2-3; size: .; D: TRBD2; length: 15; V: TRBV5-1; DNA: TGCGCCAGCAGCCTAGGACTAGCGGGAACAGATACGCAGTATTTT; CDR3: CASSLGLAGTDTQYF
J: TRBJ1-5; size: few; D: .; length: 15; V: TRBV18; DNA: TGTGCCAGCTCACCACAGGGAGGGAGCAATCAGCCCCAGCATTTT; CDR3: CASSPQGGSNQPQHF
J: TRBJ2-3; size: .; D: TRBD2; length: 13; V: TRBV6-5; DNA: TGTGCCAGCGGGAGGGACAGCACAGATACGCAGTATTTT; CDR3: CASGRDSTDTQYF
J: TRBJ1-4; size: few; D: TRBD1; length: 12; V: TRBV2; DNA: TGTGCCATCTCGGGACAGGGTGAAAAACTGTTTTTT; CDR3: CAISGQGEKLFF
J: TRBJ2-2; size: .; D: TRBD1; length: 15; V: TRBV19; DNA: TGTGCCAGTAGTATTGAGGACAGGGTGACCGGGGAGCTGTTTTTT; CDR3: CASSIEDRVTGELFF
J: TRBJ2-3; size: .; D: TRBD2; length: 14; V: TRBV7-2; DNA: TGTGCCAGCAGCTTAGAGCGGGGAGCAGATACGCAGTATTTT; CDR3: CASSLERGADTQYF
J: TRBJ2-7; size: .; D: .; length: 15; V: TRBV4-1; DNA: TGCGCCAGCAGCACACCCGGGACAAGCAATTACGAGCAGTACTTC; CDR3: CASSTPGTSNYEQYF
J: TRBJ2-7; size: .; D: .; length: 14; V: TRBV7-2; DNA: TGTGCCAGCAGCCCGGGTTACCGCTCCTACGAGCAGTACTTC; CDR3: CASSPGYRSYEQYF
J: TRBJ1-6; size: .; D: .; length: 13; V: TRBV6-1; DNA: TGTGCCAGCAGGGACAGCCAGAATTCACCCCTCCACTTT; CDR3: CASRDSQNSPLHF
J: TRBJ2-2; size: .; D: TRBD2; length: 17; V: TRBV27; DNA: TGTGCCAGCAGTCCGGGAGGATTCACCGCGAACACCGGGGAGCTGTTTTTT; CDR3: CASSPGGFTANTGELFF
J: TRBJ2-3; size: .; D: TRBD2; length: 15; V: TRBV9; DNA: TGTGCCAGCAGCCTACGAGCGGGAGCCCCAGATACGCAGTATTTT; CDR3: CASSLRAGAPDTQYF
J: TRBJ2-5; size: .; D: .; length: 16; V: TRBV5-1; DNA: TGCGCCAGCAGCTTGGGGCCGGAGACGGGATTTGAGACCCAGTACTTC; CDR3: CASSLGPETGFETQYF
J: TRBJ2-1; size: .; D: TRBD2; length: 15; V: TRBV18; DNA: TGTGCCAGCTCACCACCGGGACTAGGGTACAATGAGCAGTTCTTC; CDR3: CASSPPGLGYNEQFF
J: TRBJ2-7; size: .; D: .; length: 13; V: TRBV29-1; DNA: TGCAGCGTTGAGGGGCAGTCCTCCTACGAGCAGTACTTC; CDR3: CSVEGQSSYEQYF
J: TRBJ2-1; size: .; D: TRBD2; length: 17; V: TRBV5-1; DNA: TGCGCCAGCAGCTTGTTTACTAGCGGGGATTCTTACAATGAGCAGTTCTTC; CDR3: CASSLFTSGDSYNEQFF
J: TRBJ2-1; size: .; D: TRBD1; length: 16; V: TRBV18; DNA: TGTGCCAGCTCACCACCGGACAGGGGGGCCTACAATGAGCAGTTCTTC; CDR3: CASSPPDRGAYNEQFF
J: TRBJ2-2; size: .; D: .; length: 11; V: TRBV6-4; DNA: TGTGCCAACCCCGGGACCGGGGAGCTGTTTTTT; CDR3: CANPGTGELFF
J: TRBJ1-2; size: .; D: .; length: 14; V: TRBV18; DNA: TGTGCCAGCTCTCCCGGGACCGCGCACTATGGCTACACCTTC; CDR3: CASSPGTAHYGYTF
J: TRBJ1-1; size: .; D: .; length: 14; V: TRBV4-1; DNA: TGCGCCAGCAGCCCTTGGGGGGTAGACACTGAAGCTTTCTTT; CDR3: CASSPWGVDTEAFF
J: TRBJ2-7; size: .; D: TRBD2; length: 14; V: TRBV4-2; DNA: TGTGCCAGCAGCCAAGTCGGGGGGAGGGACGAGCAGTACTTC; CDR3: CASSQVGGRDEQYF
J: TRBJ2-1; size: once; D: .; length: 13; V: TRBV7-6; DNA: TGTGCCAGCAGCTTACTAGCTTGGAATGAGCAGTTCTTC; CDR3: CASSLLAWNEQFF
J: TRBJ1-5; size: .; D: .; length: 15; V: TRBV18; DNA: TGTGCCAGCTCACCACCATGGGGGGGCAATCAGCCCCAGCATTTT; CDR3: CASSPPWGGNQPQHF
J: TRBJ2-7; size: .; D: .; length: 15; V: TRBV5-6; DNA: TGTGCCAGCAGCTTGGCCGTATTAGACTCCTACGAGCAGTACTTC; CDR3: CASSLAVLDSYEQYF
J: TRBJ1-2; size: once; D: .; length: 15; V: TRBV5-1; DNA: TGCGCCAGCAGCTTATCCAACTCGGGGGGCTATGGCTACACCTTC; CDR3: CASSLSNSGGYGYTF
J: TRBJ1-5; size: many; D: TRBD1; length: 16; V: TRBV19; DNA: TGTGCCAGTACCCGACAGGGGGTTTCGGGCAATCAGCCCCAGCATTTT; CDR3: CASTRQGVSGNQPQHF
J: TRBJ1-5; size: .; D: .; length: 14; V: TRBV28; DNA: TGTGCCAGCAGGGGGGGATATAGCAATCAGCCCCAGCATTTT; CDR3: CASRGGYSNQPQHF
J: TRBJ2-1; size: many; D: TRBD2; length: 14; V: TRBV5-1; DNA: TGCGCCAGCAGCGGGGGACTAGCGGCCAATGAGCAGTTCTTC; CDR3: CASSGGLAANEQFF
J: TRBJ1-2; size: .; D: .; length: 14; V: TRBV7-2; DNA: TGTGCCAGCAGCTTAGTGGGCGGAACAGGACGCTACACCTTC; CDR3: CASSLVGGTGRYTF